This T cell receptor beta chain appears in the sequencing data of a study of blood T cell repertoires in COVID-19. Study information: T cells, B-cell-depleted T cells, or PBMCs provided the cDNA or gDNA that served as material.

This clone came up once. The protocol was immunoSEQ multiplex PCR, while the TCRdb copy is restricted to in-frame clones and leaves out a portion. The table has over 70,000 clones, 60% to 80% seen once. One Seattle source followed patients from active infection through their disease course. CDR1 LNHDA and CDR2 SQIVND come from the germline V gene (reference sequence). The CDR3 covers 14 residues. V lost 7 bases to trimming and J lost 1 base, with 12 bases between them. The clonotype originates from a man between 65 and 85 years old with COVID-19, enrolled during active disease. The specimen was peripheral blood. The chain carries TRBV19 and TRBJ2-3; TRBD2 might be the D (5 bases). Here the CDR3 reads CASKRDGGTDTQYF. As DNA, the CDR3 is TGTGCCAGTAAACGTGACGGGGGCACAGATACGCAGTATTTT. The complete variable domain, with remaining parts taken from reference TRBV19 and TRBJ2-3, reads DGGITQSPKYLFRKEGQNVTLSCEQNLNHDAMYWYRQDPGQGLRLIYYSQIVNDFQKGDIAEGYSVSREKKESFPLTVTSAQKNPTAFYLCASKRDGGTDTQYFGPGTRLTVL.